This TCR beta chain originates from a study of blood T cell repertoires in COVID-19. The germline gives CDR1 SEHNR, CDR2 FQNEAQ (reference sequence). The CDR3 covers 14 residues. With V trimmed by 4 bases and J by 4 bases, 2 bases remained unmatched. Clones were sequenced by immunoSEQ multiplex PCR, and TCRdb holds only the in-frame ones, with some missing. The sample yields roughly 100,000 clones, roughly 71% seen once. The chain combines TRBV7-9 with TRBJ2-3, with 10 positions matching TRBD1. The clonotype was recovered from a woman of 80 years or more with acute or convalescent COVID-19. Sequencing was carried out using peripheral blood. This chain's CDR3 is CASSSGTGADTQYF. For the CDR3, the DNA is TGTGCCAGCAGCTCCGGGACAGGGGCAGATACGCAGTATTTT.